One TCR beta chain is described in this entry. Original handling: Researchers report that nucleated cell counts were estimated from reference gene primer amplification. Using immunoSEQ multiplex PCR, the repertoire was profiled, and TCRdb retains in-frame clones only, with some absent. The D gene and trimming were derived from the DNA, and the V and J assignments and clone size from that table. The table includes approximately 68,000 clones, roughly 82% detected once. This CDR3 has 14 residues. Per the germline V gene, CDR1 is KGHSH and CDR2 is LQKENI. The V segment lost 4 bases and the J segment 7 bases; nucleotides outside the gene matches: 7. The sample originates from a study of blood T cell repertoires in COVID-19. Study context: The samples span acute and convalescent COVID-19 from the United States, Italy and Spain.

The V and J genes are TRBV18 and TRBJ1-2; 9 nucleotides match TRBD1. The clonotype comes from a man aged 80 or over with active COVID-19. Material: peripheral blood. The CDR3 DNA reads TGTGCCAGCTCACAAATGGACAGGGGCAGTGGCTACACCTTC. Its protein product is CASSQMDRGSGYTF. The variable domain in full, completed from reference TRBV18 and TRBJ1-2, reads NAGVMQNPRHLVRRRGQEARLRCSPMKGHSHVYWYRQLPEEGLKFMVYLQKENIIDESGMPKERFSAEFPKEGPSILRIQQVVRGDSAAYFCASSQMDRGSGYTFGSGTRLTVV.